This is a list of T cell receptor beta chains from one sample in a study of blood T cell repertoires in COVID-19. Only in-frame clones appear in the TCRdb table, and some are missing; sequencing was by immunoSEQ multiplex PCR. The sample shows approximately 440,000 clones, 88% of them seen only once. Sequencing was performed on peripheral blood. The receptors come from a woman aged 45-60 years with COVID-19, enrolled during active disease. Both conserved end residues are part of each CDR3. D genes are given only for firm matches. Clone size is given for some rows only: seen once, a few or many times, or a class if the clone is expanded.

D,V,J,size,DNA,CDR3
.,TRBV7-2,TRBJ1-2,.,TGTGCCAGCAGCCCCTATCCCGACAGGTCACGGGGCTACACCTTC,CASSPYPDRSRGYTF
TRBD1,TRBV19,TRBJ1-5,.,TGTGCCAGTAGTTCCCGGGACAGGGGGCTATCACGACAGCCCCAGCATTTT,CASSSRDRGLSRQPQHF
.,TRBV7-8,TRBJ1-2,.,TGTGCCAGCAGCTTAGCGCAGGGGAACTATGGCTACACCTTC,CASSLAQGNYGYTF
TRBD2,TRBV12-3/TRBV12-4,TRBJ2-5,.,TGTGCCAGCAGCGGGACTAGCGGGGCGACCCAGTACTTC,CASSGTSGATQYF
TRBD1,TRBV20-1,TRBJ2-6,once,TGCAGTGCTACTGAGACAGGGAAGGGCACCACTGGGGCCAACGTCCTGACTTTC,CSATETGKGTTGANVLTF
.,TRBV5-6,TRBJ2-1,.,TGTGCCAGCTCCATTAGGAGACAGAGCTCCTACAATGAGCAGTTCTTC,CASSIRRQSSYNEQFF
.,TRBV6-5,TRBJ1-6,.,TGTGCCAGCACGCAGGGTCGGAATTCACCCCTCCACTTT,CASTQGRNSPLHF
.,TRBV11-2,TRBJ1-1,.,TGTGCCAGCAGCTTAGTCTCAGACACTGAAGCTTTCTTT,CASSLVSDTEAFF
.,TRBV5-6,TRBJ1-1,.,TGTGCCAGCAGCTTGGAAGCCATGAACACTGAAGCTTTCTTT,CASSLEAMNTEAFF
.,TRBV11-2,TRBJ2-7,.,TGTGCCAGCAGCTTAAACCCCGTAGGGGGGGAAGAGCAGTACTTC,CASSLNPVGGEEQYF
TRBD1,TRBV30,TRBJ1-2,.,TGTGCCTGGAGCCGATCAACAGGGGTACGGGGTGGCTACACCTTC,CAWSRSTGVRGGYTF
.,TRBV5-1,TRBJ1-1,once,TGCGCCAGCAGCTTCTCGGGACATAACACTGAAGCTTTCTTT,CASSFSGHNTEAFF
.,TRBV7-9,TRBJ2-1,once,TGTGCCAGCAGCTTAGGGCAGGGGAGCGATGAGCAGTTCTTC,CASSLGQGSDEQFF
.,TRBV14,TRBJ1-1,.,TGTGCCAGCAGCCAAGGGCAGAACACTGAAGCTTTCTTT,CASSQGQNTEAFF
.,TRBV9,TRBJ2-2,once,TGTGCCAGCAGCGGAGGCACCGGGGAGCTGTTTTTT,CASSGGTGELFF
TRBD2,TRBV13,TRBJ2-7,.,TGTGCCAGCAGCCCGCAACCGGGACTAGGGAGTTCCTACGAGCAGTACTTC,CASSPQPGLGSSYEQYF
TRBD1,TRBV9,TRBJ2-2,.,TGTGCCAGCAGCGTAGGAGGGGGCGCCCCCGGGGAGCTGTTTTTT,CASSVGGGAPGELFF
.,TRBV18,TRBJ1-4,.,TGTGCCAGCTCCTATTCGGGGAGCGCAACTAATGAAAAACTGTTTTTT,CASSYSGSATNEKLFF
.,TRBV4-1,TRBJ1-1,.,TGCGCCAGCAGGCAGGGAACAGGCACTGAAGCTTTCTTT,CASRQGTGTEAFF
TRBD2,TRBV5-4,TRBJ2-7,.,TGTGCCAGCAGCTCGGGACTAGCGGGGGGGAACATCAACTACGAGCAGTACTTC,CASSSGLAGGNINYEQYF
.,TRBV5-1,TRBJ1-1,.,TGCGCCAGCAGCTTGTTGACAGAGAAGAACACTGAAGCTTTCTTT,CASSLLTEKNTEAFF
.,TRBV30,TRBJ2-7,.,TGTGCCTGGACCCGGGGTTACTACGAGCAGTACTTC,CAWTRGYYEQYF